The present entry profiles one TCR beta chain with its context. Its matching antigen is unknown. CDR3 length equals 14 residues. In germline, CDR1 is MNHEY, CDR2 SVGAGI. The V end lost 0 bases, the J end lost 2 bases, and 7 bases lay between the germline ends. The data originate from a study of cytomegalovirus exposure and HLA in healthy donors. Primers: 60 Vbeta forward and 13 Jbeta reverse. Clones were sequenced by immunoSEQ multiplex PCR, and TCRdb holds only the in-frame ones, with some missing. The table records roughly 150,000 clones, 65% to 85% of them present only once. General observations from the study: As a later analysis revealed, most CMV-associated TCR beta chains appeared HLA-restricted.

This clonotype originated in a woman under 30 in good health and CMV-seronegative. The chain is built from TRBV6-5 and TRBJ1-2; D not certain. Source material: PBMCs. The CDR3 nucleotides read TGTGCCAGCAGTTACTCGAGTCTCAACTATGGCTACACCTTC. Its translation: CASSYSSLNYGYTF.